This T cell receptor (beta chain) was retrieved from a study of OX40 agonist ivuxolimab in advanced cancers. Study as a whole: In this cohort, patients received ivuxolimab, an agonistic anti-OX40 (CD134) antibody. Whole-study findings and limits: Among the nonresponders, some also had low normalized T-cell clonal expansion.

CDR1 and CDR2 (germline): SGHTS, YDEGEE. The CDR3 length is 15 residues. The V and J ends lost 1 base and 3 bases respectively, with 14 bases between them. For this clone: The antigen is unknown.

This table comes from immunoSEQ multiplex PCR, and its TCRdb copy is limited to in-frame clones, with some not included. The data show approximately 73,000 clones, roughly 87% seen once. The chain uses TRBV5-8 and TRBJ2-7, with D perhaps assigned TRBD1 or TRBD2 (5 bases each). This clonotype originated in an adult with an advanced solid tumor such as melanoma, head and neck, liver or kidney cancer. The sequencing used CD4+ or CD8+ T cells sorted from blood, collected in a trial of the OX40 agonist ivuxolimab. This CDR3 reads CASSLPGTGNYEQYF. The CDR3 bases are TGTGCCAGCAGCTTGCCAGGGACGGGTAACTACGAGCAGTACTTC.